Sequencing of this T cell receptor (beta chain) was carried out in a study of CD8 T cells in Susac syndrome. It was with random hexamers that 0.5 to 1 ug RNA was reverse transcribed. TCRdb itself ran the immunoSEQ multiplex PCR reads through MiXCR, one entry per CDR3 protein. Altogether roughly 86,000 distinct CDR3 sequences are present, about 95% being singletons, with the ten largest covering more than 0.55%. The origin of this receptor is a human donor with Susac syndrome. The source material was CD8+ T cells from PBMCs.

As DNA, the CDR3 is TGTGCCAGCAGCGTAGATGGGACTCGAGAGCAGTTCTTC. As protein: CASSVDGTREQFF. The gene calls are TRBV9 and TRBJ2-1; TRBD2 might be the D (6 bases). Trimming took off 0 bases at V and 10 bases at J, with 11 bases between the two ends. The CDR3 loop spans 13 amino acids. Germline CDR1 SGDLS, CDR2 YYNGEE. The full variable domain, in which reference TRBV9 and TRBJ2-1 provide the parts outside the CDR3, is DSGVTQTPKHLITATGQRVTLRCSPRSGDLSVYWYQQSLDQGLQFLIQYYNGEERAKGNILERFSAQQFPDLHSELNLSSLELGDSALYFCASSVDGTREQFFGPGTRLTVL.